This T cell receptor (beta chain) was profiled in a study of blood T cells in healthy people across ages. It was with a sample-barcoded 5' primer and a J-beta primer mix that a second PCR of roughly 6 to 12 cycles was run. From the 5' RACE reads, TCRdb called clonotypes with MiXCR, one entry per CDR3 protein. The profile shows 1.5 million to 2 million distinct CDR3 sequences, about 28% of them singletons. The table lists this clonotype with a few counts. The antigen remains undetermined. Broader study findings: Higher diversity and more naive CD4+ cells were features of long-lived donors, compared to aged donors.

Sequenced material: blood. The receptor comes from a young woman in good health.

CDR3 residues: CASSVTGGRDTQYF. CDR3 nucleotide sequence: TGTGCCAGCAGCGTGACAGGGGGCAGGGATACGCAGTATTTT. The chain employs TRBV9 and TRBJ2-3, with TRBD1 identical over 10 bases. The germline gives CDR1 SGDLS, CDR2 YYNGEE. This CDR3 is 14 amino acids long. V was clipped by 2 bases and J by 6 bases; unmatched bases: 3.